The 14 T cell receptor beta chains in this list originate from one sample, sequenced in a study of cytomegalovirus exposure and HLA in healthy donors. The PCR had 60 Vbeta and 13 Jbeta primers. The method was immunoSEQ multiplex PCR; TCRdb's version includes in-frame clones alone and lacks a portion of them. The table records approximately 160,000 clones, around four fifths of them present only once. Sequenced: PBMCs. Source of these receptors: a woman aged 25 to 39 in good health and CMV-seropositive.

The chain couples TRBV4-2 to TRBJ2-1; 13 bases agree with TRBD2. The CDR3 extends over 15 amino acids. The ends lost 8 bases at V and 5 bases at J; junction bases unmatched: 6. Germline V lookup: CDR1 LGHNA, CDR2 YNFKEQ. This CDR3 reads CASSPTSGRDNEQFF. CDR3 in DNA: TGTGCCAGCTCCCCAACTAGCGGGAGGGACAATGAGCAGTTCTTC.

This chain uses TRBV5-1 with TRBJ2-1; TRBD2 agrees at 9 bases. V trimming: 5 bases; J trimming: 5 bases; junction bases outside the gene matches: 8. This CDR3 has 15 residues. The germline V gene has CDR1 SGHRS and CDR2 YFSETQ. The CDR3 nucleotides are TGCGCCAGCAGGCCGGGACTAGCTTCCCACAATGAGCAGTTCTTC. Translating gives CASRPGLASHNEQFF. Full variable domain (rest looked up from reference TRBV5-1 and TRBJ2-1): KAGVTQTPRYLIKTRGQQVTLSCSPISGHRSVSWYQQTPGQGLQFLFEYFSETQRNKGNFPGRFSGRQFSNSRSEMNVSTLELGDSALYLCASRPGLASHNEQFFGPGTRLTVL.

The chain carries TRBV28 and TRBJ2-2, with D unclear. The V end lost 6 bases, the J end lost 4 bases, and 6 bases lay between the germline ends. Germline values: CDR1 MDHEN, CDR2 SYDVKM. The CDR3 spans 12 residues. CDR3 in DNA: TGTGCCAGCAGCTCCCCCACCGGGGAGCTGTTTTTT. Amino acids: CASSSPTGELFF.

This clone was seen only once. V and J are TRBV11-2 and TRBJ2-3; the match to TRBD2 covers 13 bases. Germline values: CDR1 SGHAT, CDR2 FQNNGV. CDR3 length: 19 residues. The V gene end was trimmed by 4 bases and the J gene end by 2 bases; junction bases not matched to a gene: 12. As DNA, the CDR3 is TGTGCCAGCAGCTCAGGACTAGCGGGAGCGAGGGGACCCACAGATACGCAGTATTTT. Its translation is CASSSGLAGARGPTDTQYF.

The rearrangement joins TRBV4-1 to TRBJ1-3; D call uncertain. Germline CDR1 MGHRA, CDR2 YSYEKL. The CDR3 sequence is 15 residues long. V was clipped by 1 base and J by 4 bases, with 11 bases between them. CDR3 nucleotide sequence: TGCGCCAGCAGCCAAGTCTCGACCAGGGGAAACACCATATATTTT. As protein: CASSQVSTRGNTIYF.

V is TRBV6-1 and J is TRBJ1-5, with D perhaps matching TRBD1 (6 bases). Germline values: CDR1 MNHNS, CDR2 SASEGT. The CDR3 length is 15 residues. Trimming took 5 bases from V and 1 from J, leaving 12 bases between them. DNA of the CDR3: TGTGCCAGCAGTTCTGTTGGACAGAGCAATCAGCCCCAGCATTTT. Translating gives CASSSVGQSNQPQHF.

This rearrangement joins TRBV7-8 to TRBJ1-4; D not certain. V was trimmed by 4 bases and J by 4 bases, leaving 13 bases between them. CDR1 and CDR2 from the germline V gene are SGHVS and FQNEAQ. CDR3 length: 15 residues. The CDR3 here is CASSSGGGFNEKLFF. In nucleotides, the CDR3 is TGTGCCAGCAGCTCTGGCGGCGGATTTAATGAAAAACTGTTTTTT.

This clone has a handful of counts. The V gene is TRBV13, the J gene TRBJ2-3; 11 bases align to TRBD2. This CDR3 is 16 amino acids long. Germline CDR1 reads PRHDT; CDR2 reads FYEKMQ (reference sequence). V shed 5 bases and J 5 bases; nucleotides not matched to a gene: 9. This CDR3 reads CASSPSGRSVGDTQYF. CDR3 nucleotide sequence: TGTGCCAGCAGCCCTAGCGGGAGGTCAGTGGGAGATACGCAGTATTTT.

This chain uses TRBV7-9 with TRBJ1-5; TRBD1 might be the D (5 bases). This CDR3 region has 17 residues. From germline, CDR1 is SEHNR and CDR2 FQNEAQ (reference sequence). V was trimmed by 0 bases and J by 1 base, leaving 13 bases between them. In DNA, the CDR3 is TGTGCCAGCAGCTTAGCGCTGGGGGGGGTGAGCAATCAGCCCCAGCATTTT. It yields the protein CASSLALGGVSNQPQHF.

The chain uses TRBV7-2 and TRBJ1-1; maybe TRBD1 (5 bases). The CDR3 covers 16 residues. Germline values: CDR1 SGHTA, CDR2 FQGNSA. V was trimmed by 2 bases and J by 0 bases, leaving 13 bases between them. CDR3 in amino acids: CASSLRGRDVNTEAFF. DNA for the CDR3: TGTGCCAGCAGCTTACGCGGGCGGGACGTGAACACTGAAGCTTTCTTT.

The chain has TRBV25-1 and TRBJ1-1, with 10 bases that match TRBD1. CDR1 is MGHDK and CDR2 is SYGVNS in the germline V gene. This CDR3 region has 14 residues. The ends lost 6 bases at V and 4 bases at J; junction bases unmatched: 5. DNA of the CDR3: TGTGCCAGCAGGGAGACAGGGGGCATCACTGAAGCTTTCTTT. This gives the protein CASRETGGITEAFF.

The J gene is TRBJ1-2, the V gene TRBV5-6; 9 bases line up with TRBD1. Germline lookup yields CDR1 SGHDT and CDR2 YYEEEE. This CDR3 region has 15 residues. The V gene end was trimmed by 1 base and the J gene end by 7 bases; junction bases not matched to a gene: 8. The CDR3 DNA sequence: TGTGCCAGCAGCTTGTTGGAGGGACAGGGTTCTGGCTACACCTTC. Its translation is CASSLLEGQGSGYTF. The full variable domain, its missing parts supplied by reference TRBV5-6 and TRBJ1-2, is DAGVTQSPTHLIKTRGQQVTLRCSPKSGHDTVSWYQQALGQGPQFIFQYYEEEERQRGNFPDRFSGHQFPNYSSELNVNALLLGDSALYLCASSLLEGQGSGYTFGSGTRLTVV.

This chain connects TRBV4-3 to TRBJ2-2; the D is unclear. Germline V lookup: CDR1 LGHNA, CDR2 YSLEER. V was pared by 0 bases and J by 6 bases, with 20 bases between. The CDR3 is 18 residues long. CDR3 protein: CASSQETLSRMGAGELFF. CDR3 in DNA: TGCGCCAGCAGCCAAGAAACGCTCTCCCGGATGGGCGCCGGGGAGCTGTTTTTT.

The V call is TRBV7-8, the J call TRBJ1-2; unclear D gene. The germline V gene encodes CDR1 SGHVS and CDR2 FQNEAQ. The germline V and J ends were trimmed by 2 bases and 3 bases, with 7 bases remaining between them. The CDR3 loop spans 13 amino acids. The DNA for the CDR3 is TGTGCCAGCAGCTTAAGGCAGGACTATGGCTACACCTTC. It is translated as CASSLRQDYGYTF.